A selection of T cell receptor beta chains follows, all from one sample in a study of beta chain features in type 1 diabetes. Profiling relied on immunoSEQ multiplex PCR, and the TCRdb table lists in-frame clones only, not all of them. The sample lists 200,000 to 250,000 clones; 68% were seen once. The specimen sequenced was naive CD4+ T cells from blood. Receptors originate from a man aged 30 to 39 in good health. CDR3s include the opening cysteine and the closing phenylalanine or tryptophan. D genes are given only for firm matches. Size tells how often a clone was seen (once, few, many) or the class of an expanded clone, and some rows leave it out.

>TRBJ2-2|TRBV18|NA|NA
TGTGCCAGCTCACCAGAGCGGAACACCGGGGAGCTGTTTTTT
CASSPERNTGELFF
>TRBJ2-1|TRBV10-3|NA|NA
TGTGCCATCAGTGATGAGCGCCACAATGAGCAGTTCTTC
CAISDERHNEQFF
>TRBJ2-3|TRBV7-2|TRBD2|NA
TGTGCCAGCAGCTCGCTGACTAGCCCAGATACGCAGTATTTT
CASSSLTSPDTQYF
>TRBJ1-2|TRBV30|NA|NA
TGTGCCTGGAGTGACGGGGACCACTATGGCTACACCTTC
CAWSDGDHYGYTF
>TRBJ2-5|TRBV4-1|NA|few
TGCGCCAGCAGCCAAGTGGCTGCGGAGACCCAGTACTTC
CASSQVAAETQYF
>TRBJ1-1|TRBV29-1|NA|few
TGCAGCGTGGGCAGGACCGCGGGTCCGGTGAACACTGAAGCTTTCTTT
CSVGRTAGPVNTEAFF
>TRBJ2-3|TRBV30|TRBD2|once
TGTGCCTGGAGTGTAGCTAGCGGAGCCACAGATACGCAGTATTTT
CAWSVASGATDTQYF
>TRBJ2-5|TRBV30|TRBD2|NA
TGTGCCTGGAGCCCCCGGGGGGGCAGGGAGACCCAGTACTTC
CAWSPRGGRETQYF
>TRBJ2-7|TRBV30|TRBD1|NA
TGTGCCTGGACAAGGGGGCATACTGGCTACGAGCAGTACTTC
CAWTRGHTGYEQYF
>TRBJ1-1|TRBV5-6|NA|NA
TGTGCCAGCAGCGGGGACATGGGGAACACTGAAGCTTTCTTT
CASSGDMGNTEAFF
>TRBJ2-7|TRBV5-4|TRBD1|few
TGTGCCAGCAGCATAGACAGGGGGCGAAGGAACGAGCAGTACTTC
CASSIDRGRRNEQYF
>TRBJ2-3|TRBV30|NA|NA
TGTGCCTGGAGTGGGGATTTCACAGATACGCAGTATTTT
CAWSGDFTDTQYF